The T cell receptor (beta chain) under discussion was sequenced for a study of radiotherapy plus CTLA-4 blockade in lung cancer. Study information: Patients showed objective responses in over 15% of cases, and disease control was achieved by approximately 33%. Study conclusions and caveats: There was expansion of tumor-derived TCR clones in blood after radiotherapy plus ipilimumab. The authors reported that early blood T cell clone dynamics, with interferon-beta, best predicted response.

In chemo-refractory metastatic non-small-cell lung cancer, patients got ipilimumab CTLA-4 blockade together with focal radiation. On this clone: The target antigen is unknown.

The germline CDR1 and CDR2 sequences are SGHRS and YFSETQ. The V and J ends lost 0 bases and 6 bases, in that order; junction bases with no gene match: 12. CDR3 size: 17 residues. Measured with immunoSEQ multiplex PCR; TCRdb has only the in-frame clones, and not every one. The data show 90,000 to 100,000 clones, 65% to 75% seen once. The material was peripheral blood, obtained from a patient treated with radiotherapy plus ipilimumab. This rearrangement joins TRBV5-1 to TRBJ2-1; 7 bases are a match to TRBD2. The sequence came from a human donor with non-small cell lung cancer who had a partial response to radiotherapy plus ipilimumab. Some clones in this sample may be carry-over from other donors' samples. The CDR3 loop reads CASSLELAATNRNEQFF. The CDR3 DNA is TGCGCCAGCAGCTTGGAGCTAGCGGCCACTAATCGCAATGAGCAGTTCTTC.